A selection of T cell receptor beta chains follows, all from one sample in a study of spatial heterogeneity in lung cancer. MiXCR, run by TCRdb on the 5' RACE reads, gives a single entry per CDR3 protein. The sample holds about 28,000 distinct CDR3 sequences, just over 7% seen once. The source was lung tumor tissue, collected at surgery. The origin of the receptors is a male donor with early-stage non-small cell lung cancer. The conserved cysteine and the conserved F or W are not part of the CDR3 here.

V gene,CDR3 protein
TRBV20-1,SGPGGDKNIQY
TRBV20-1,SARDSPGAEQY
TRBV7-2,ASSLMLSYEQY
TRBV6-1,ASSVEQGYEQY
TRBV14,ASSQGYPYEQY
TRBV6-5,ASRRQGRSTGELF
TRBV11-2,ASSFSTGSYGYT
TRBV24-1,ATSDLGGAHTGELF
TRBV7-9,ASSASGLVKNIQY
TRBV3-1,ASSVNTGLETQY
TRBV28,ASSSAGDRDEEQF
TRBV15,ATSRTGGRDEQF
TRBV21-1,ASSLTAPTEAF
TRBV7-9,ASGRGGPQETQY
TRBV6-2/TRBV6-3,ASRDSGGGGDNEQF
TRBV7-2,ASSSPRVAGANVLT
TRBV5-1,ASSGGTTAGETQY
TRBV6-5,ASSFSGTGFNYGYT
TRBV29-1,SVTPRRQEQF
TRBV15,ATSRVSQGSGEQF
TRBV4-3,ASSQDRTGAKPQH
TRBV28,ASSLLAHYSNQPQH
TRBV20-1,SARAPKGTEAF
TRBV4-3,ASSFSGQGPYEQY
TRBV2,ASSDDRAEAF
TRBV12-3/TRBV12-4,ASSLGQGGYNEQF
TRBV30,AWSRGVEETQY
TRBV28,ASSSKPLTLAGELRTQY
TRBV3-1,ASRPSGASYNEQF
TRBV4-2,ASSQGPSSEQY
TRBV6-5,ASSYVGRGTQY
TRBV28,ASSFVQGYGEQY
TRBV6-6,ASSYSGVGNQPQH
TRBV11-2,ASSATGVDTEAF
TRBV4-1,ASSQGWEVSYEQY
TRBV7-2,ASSLIGNYSPLH
TRBV7-2,ASSSGSGDTQY
TRBV18,ASSPGTGDYEQY
TRBV5-5,ASSLDGQGWDEQF
TRBV5-1,ASSPTGLNTEAF
TRBV4-1,ASSQDTRTDTQY
TRBV11-2,ASSSGQITQY
TRBV3-1,ASSPTGGRPQH
TRBV4-3,ASSQLPGENGYT
TRBV10-3,AISVEQVTGELF
TRBV6-5,ASSSNQGGKAYEQY
TRBV2,ASRQTSGSSYNEQF
TRBV5-1,ASSFSFSYEQY
TRBV27,ASRGGLFNTEAF
TRBV5-1,ASSSLTSGSPQETQY
TRBV12-3/TRBV12-4,ASSFGAGTDTQY
TRBV7-2,ASSLGVGPDTQY
TRBV5-4,ASSPGTSGTTDTQY
TRBV4-1,ASSRGLAGPRTDTQY
TRBV2,ASSEGQGKTQY
TRBV5-1,ATGPILGGGYT
TRBV9,ASSVGGTDTQY
TRBV2,ASRKDQTYEQY